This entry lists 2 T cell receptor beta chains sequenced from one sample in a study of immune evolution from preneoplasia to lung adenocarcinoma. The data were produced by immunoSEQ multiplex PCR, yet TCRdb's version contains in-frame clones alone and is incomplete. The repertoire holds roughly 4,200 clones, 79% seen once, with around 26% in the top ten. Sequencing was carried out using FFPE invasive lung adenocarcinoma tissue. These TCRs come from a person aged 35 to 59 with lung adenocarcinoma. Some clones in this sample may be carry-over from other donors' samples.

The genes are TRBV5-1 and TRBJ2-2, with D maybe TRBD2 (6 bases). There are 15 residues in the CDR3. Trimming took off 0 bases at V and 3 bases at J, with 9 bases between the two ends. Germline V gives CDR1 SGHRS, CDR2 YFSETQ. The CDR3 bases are TGCGCCAGCAGCTTGGGTGGGACTCACACCGGGGAGCTGTTTTTT. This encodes CASSLGGTHTGELFF.

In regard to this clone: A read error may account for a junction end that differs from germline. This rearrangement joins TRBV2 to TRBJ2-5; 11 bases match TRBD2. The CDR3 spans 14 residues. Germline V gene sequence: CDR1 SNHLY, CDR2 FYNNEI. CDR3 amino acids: CASSRLAGQGTQYF. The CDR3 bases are TGTGCCAGCAGTCGACTAGCGGGGCAAGGGACCCAGTACTTC.